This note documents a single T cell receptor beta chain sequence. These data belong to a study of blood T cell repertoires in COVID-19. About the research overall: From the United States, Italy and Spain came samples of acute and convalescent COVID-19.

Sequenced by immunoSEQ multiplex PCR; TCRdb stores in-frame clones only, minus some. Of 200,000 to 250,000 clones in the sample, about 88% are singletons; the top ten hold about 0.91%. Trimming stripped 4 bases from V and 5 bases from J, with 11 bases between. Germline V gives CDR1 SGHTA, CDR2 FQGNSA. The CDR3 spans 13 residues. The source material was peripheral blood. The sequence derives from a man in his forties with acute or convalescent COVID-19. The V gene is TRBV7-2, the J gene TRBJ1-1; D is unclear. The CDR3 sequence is CASSYTSVTEAFF. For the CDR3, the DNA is TGTGCCAGCAGCTATACGTCGGTGACTGAAGCTTTCTTT. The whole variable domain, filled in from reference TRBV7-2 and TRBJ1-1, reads GAGVSQSPSNKVTEKGKDVELRCDPISGHTALYWYRQSLGQGLEFLIYFQGNSAPDKSGLPSDRFSAERTGGSVSTLTIQRTQQEDSAVYLCASSYTSVTEAFFGQGTRLTVV.